A single TCR beta chain is shown here with its context. Its target is not known. Assay: immunoSEQ multiplex PCR; the TCRdb copy retains only in-frame clones and omits some. Among about 180,000 clones listed, around 89% were seen once. The source of the sample is a study of T cell responses to AZD1222 COVID-19 vaccine. Study observations and caveats: With dominance at 160-218 and 743-854, vaccine-associated CD4 TCRs spanned spike.

The length of the CDR3 is 13 residues. V gave up 2 bases and J gave up 5 bases, with 9 bases separating them. The V gene's germline CDR1 is GTSNPN and CDR2 SVGIG (reference sequence). The origin of this receptor is an adult who received the MenACWY meningococcal vaccine as a control. The V call is TRBV30, the J call TRBJ1-4; D gene uncertain. The sequencing used peripheral blood, collected 28 days after the second dose of the MenACWY control vaccine. DNA for the CDR3: TGTGCCTGGAGTTCCGTGTCCAATGAAAAACTGTTTTTT. As protein: CAWSSVSNEKLFF.